These T cell receptor beta chains were read from a single sample in a study of T cells after posttransplantation cyclophosphamide. TCRdb's table, derived via immunoSEQ multiplex PCR, lists solely in-frame clones and lacks some. This sample has about 36,000 clones and no singletons, with 0.95% to 1.5% in the ten largest. Sequenced: PBMCs. All receptors derive from a girl aged 5 to 17 in good health, CMV-negative, and a related stem cell transplant donor. Each CDR3 is given with its conserved first and last residue. A D gene is named only where the DNA matches it firmly. The size entry is marked missing in some rows and otherwise reads once, few, many or a size class.

>TRBV6-5|12|-|-|TRBJ2-7
CATTPQGREQYF
TGTGCCACGACCCCCCAGGGCCGCGAGCAGTACTTC
>TRBV6-1|13|many|-|TRBJ2-1
CASSEQGDNEQFF
TGTGCCAGCAGTGAACAGGGCGACAATGAGCAGTTCTTC
>TRBV30|10|many|-|TRBJ1-1
CAWSVLEAFF
TGTGCCTGGAGTGTACTTGAAGCTTTCTTT
>TRBV7-2|17|many|-|TRBJ2-7
CASSPQVSASIAYEQYF
TGTGCCAGCAGCCCGCAGGTGTCGGCCAGCATTGCCTACGAGCAGTACTTC
>TRBV5-8|14|many|-|TRBJ1-5
CASSLDAGNQPQHF
TGTGCCAGCAGCTTGGATGCAGGAAATCAGCCCCAGCATTTT
>TRBV6-5|15|-|TRBD1|TRBJ2-3
CASRTGQGRSDTQYF
TGTGCCAGCAGAACAGGACAGGGGAGATCAGATACGCAGTATTTT
>TRBV23-1|12|few|-|TRBJ1-2
CARRGGAEGYTF
TGCGCCCGGAGGGGGGGGGCAGAGGGCTACACCTTC
>TRBV6-1|15|few|TRBD2|TRBJ2-1
CASTLWTSGYNEQFF
TGTGCCAGCACCCTATGGACTAGCGGTTACAATGAGCAGTTCTTC
>TRBV5-6|14|few|TRBD1|TRBJ2-7
CDSSLAGGAYEQYF
TGTGACAGCAGCTTGGCAGGGGGCGCCTACGAGCAGTACTTC
>TRBV28|14|-|TRBD1|TRBJ1-1
CASSLPGRGTEAFF
TGTGCCAGCAGTTTACCCGGCAGGGGGACTGAAGCTTTCTTT
>TRBV7-2|17|few|TRBD2|TRBJ2-1
CASSLETSPIAYNEQFF
TGTGCCAGCAGCTTAGAGACTAGCCCTATTGCCTACAATGAGCAGTTCTTC
>TRBV30|14|-|-|TRBJ2-3
CAWIQGGRTDTQYF
TGTGCCTGGATCCAGGGGGGTAGAACAGATACGCAGTATTTT
>TRBV10-3|14|many|-|TRBJ1-3
CAISIWEDGNTIYF
TGTGCCATCAGTATCTGGGAGGATGGAAACACCATATATTTT
>TRBV28|15|few|TRBD1|TRBJ1-5
CASSFRQGGDQPQHF
TGTGCCAGCAGTTTTAGACAGGGCGGGGATCAGCCCCAGCATTTT
>TRBV11-3|14|many|TRBD1|TRBJ1-2
CASSPLDREYGYTF
TGTGCCAGCAGCCCCCTAGACAGGGAGTATGGCTACACCTTC
>TRBV10-2|16|-|-|TRBJ2-3
CASSALTQRSTDTQYF
TGCGCCAGCAGCGCTCTAACTCAGCGGAGCACAGATACGCAGTATTTT
>TRBV7-2|14|many|-|TRBJ2-5
CASSEGGKSETQYF
TGTGCCAGCAGCGAAGGAGGGAAGTCTGAGACCCAGTACTTC
>TRBV28|13|-|TRBD2|TRBJ2-7
CASSRGGSYEQYF
TGTGCCAGCAGTCGGGGGGGGTCCTACGAGCAGTACTTC
>TRBV28|14|many|TRBD1|TRBJ1-5
CASSSRGNAEPQHF
TGTGCCAGCAGTTCCAGGGGGAATGCCGAGCCCCAGCATTTT
>TRBV29-1|13|many|-|TRBJ2-7
CSVEGQVVGEQYF
TGCAGCGTTGAAGGACAGGTTGTGGGTGAGCAGTACTTC
>TRBV5-4|15|few|-|TRBJ1-2
CASSYSGGGDYGYTF
TGTGCCAGCAGCTACTCGGGGGGTGGGGACTATGGCTACACCTTC
>TRBV10-3|14|many|-|TRBJ1-2
CAIRKQGTKDGYTF
TGTGCCATCAGGAAGCAGGGGACTAAGGATGGCTACACCTTC
>TRBV15|15|-|TRBD2|TRBJ2-1
CATSIRTSLVNEQFF
TGTGCCACCAGCATACGGACTAGTTTAGTAAATGAGCAGTTCTTC
>TRBV18|14|many|-|TRBJ2-3
CASSPPSSTDTQYF
TGTGCCAGCTCACCCCCCAGTAGCACAGATACGCAGTATTTT
>TRBV29-1|11|many|-|TRBJ2-1
CSVSSYNEQFF
TGCAGCGTTTCTTCCTACAATGAGCAGTTCTTC
>TRBV4-3|15|many|TRBD2|TRBJ2-7
CASSRGLADLYEQYF
TGCGCCAGCAGCCGCGGACTAGCGGACCTCTACGAGCAGTACTTC
>TRBV7-6|15|few|-|TRBJ2-7
CASSLRQPPGHEQYF
TGTGCCAGCAGCCTTCGACAGCCCCCGGGCCACGAGCAGTACTTC
>TRBV7-6|17|-|-|TRBJ2-3
CASSLYSRAFRTDTQYF
TGTGCCAGCAGCTTATATTCCAGGGCCTTCAGGACAGATACGCAGTATTTT
>TRBV4-1|15|-|-|TRBJ2-7
CASSHLERGGGEQYF
TGCGCCAGCAGCCACCTGGAGAGGGGGGGAGGCGAGCAGTACTTC
>TRBV28|13|many|-|TRBJ2-7
CASSAGVPYEQYF
TGTGCCAGCAGTGCAGGGGTTCCCTACGAGCAGTACTTC
>TRBV9|15|many|-|TRBJ2-7
CASSPGVHNTYEQYF
TGTGCCAGCAGCCCGGGGGTCCATAACACCTACGAGCAGTACTTC
>TRBV11-3|14|many|-|TRBJ2-7
CASSPHRSAYEQYF
TGTGCCAGCAGCCCACACAGGTCTGCCTACGAGCAGTACTTC
>TRBV27|16|many|-|TRBJ1-3
CASSLSQGESGNTIYF
TGTGCCAGCAGTTTATCCCAGGGTGAGTCTGGAAACACCATATATTTT
>TRBV9|16|-|TRBD1|TRBJ2-1
CASSDQDRAGGDEQFF
TGTGCCAGCAGCGACCAGGACAGGGCGGGCGGGGATGAGCAGTTCTTC
>TRBV5-1|18|-|TRBD2|TRBJ2-3
CASSSFGVGTGLADTQYF
TGCGCCAGCAGCTCCTTTGGGGTGGGGACGGGACTAGCGGATACGCAGTATTTT
>TRBV11-1|14|many|TRBD2|TRBJ2-3
CASSRGLAVDTQYF
TGTGCCAGCAGCAGGGGACTAGCTGTTGATACGCAGTATTTT
>TRBV6-1|15|many|TRBD1|TRBJ2-7
CASSEMGTGVYEQYF
TGTGCCAGCAGTGAAATGGGGACAGGGGTCTACGAGCAGTACTTC
>TRBV10-3|16|-|-|TRBJ1-6
CAISGGRGSYNSPLHF
TGTGCCATCAGTGGGGGTCGGGGTTCCTATAATTCACCCCTCCACTTT